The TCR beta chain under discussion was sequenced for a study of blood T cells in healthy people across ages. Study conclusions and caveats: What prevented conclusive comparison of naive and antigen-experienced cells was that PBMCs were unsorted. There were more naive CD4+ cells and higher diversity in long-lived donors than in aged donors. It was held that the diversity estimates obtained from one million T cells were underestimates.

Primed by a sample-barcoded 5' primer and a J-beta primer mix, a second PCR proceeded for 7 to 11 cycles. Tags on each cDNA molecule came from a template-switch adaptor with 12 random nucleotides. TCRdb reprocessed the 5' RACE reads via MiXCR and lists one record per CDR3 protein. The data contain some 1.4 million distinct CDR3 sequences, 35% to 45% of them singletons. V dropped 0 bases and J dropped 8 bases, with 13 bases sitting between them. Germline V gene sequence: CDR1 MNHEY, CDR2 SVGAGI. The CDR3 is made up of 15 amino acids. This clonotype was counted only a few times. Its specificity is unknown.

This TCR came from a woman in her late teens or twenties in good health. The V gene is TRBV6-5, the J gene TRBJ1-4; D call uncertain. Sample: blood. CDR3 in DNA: TGTGCCAGCAGTTACTCGATACAGTTTAGCGAAAAACTGTTTTTT. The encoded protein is CASSYSIQFSEKLFF.